Detailed here is one T cell receptor (beta chain). This entry comes from a study of blood T cell repertoires in COVID-19. Study-level background: Material from acute and convalescent COVID-19 was sourced from the United States, Italy and Spain.

Participants came from under 30 US areas, aged roughly 18 to 100 years. Clinical history reported by participants formed the basis on which cohorts were assigned. The CDR3 consists of 15 residues. Trimming shortened V by 6 bases and J by 3 bases, and 17 bases separated the two germline ends. Per germline, CDR1 LNHDA and CDR2 SQIVND (reference sequence). Original handling: Reference gene primers were amplified, and this amplification served to estimate nucleated cell counts. Some clones are missing from TCRdb's copy, which holds only in-frame ones; the method was immunoSEQ multiplex PCR. The DNA was the basis for D and trimming; V, J and clone size are from that table. The table includes 300,000 to 350,000 clones, around 90% detected once.

This clonotype was sampled from a woman between 18 and 29 years old with acute COVID-19. The chain uses TRBV19 and TRBJ1-2; D is possibly TRBD1 (6 bases). Sequenced: PBMCs or T cells enriched from blood (not recorded which). CDR3 in DNA: TGTGCCAGTAGCTTTCCCGAACAGGGCCACTATGGCTACACCTTC. It translates to CASSFPEQGHYGYTF.